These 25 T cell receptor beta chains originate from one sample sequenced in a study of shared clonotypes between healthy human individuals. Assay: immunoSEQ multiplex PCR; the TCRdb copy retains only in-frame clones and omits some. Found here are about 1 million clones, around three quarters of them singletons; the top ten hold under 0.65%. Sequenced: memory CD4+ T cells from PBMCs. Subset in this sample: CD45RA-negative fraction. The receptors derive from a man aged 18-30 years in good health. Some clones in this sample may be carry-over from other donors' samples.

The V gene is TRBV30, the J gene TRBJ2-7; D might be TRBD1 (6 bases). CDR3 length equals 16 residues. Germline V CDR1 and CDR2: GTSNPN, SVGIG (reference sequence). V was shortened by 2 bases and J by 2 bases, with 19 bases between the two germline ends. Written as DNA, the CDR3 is TGTGCCTGGAGTCAAGCTTTAGGCAGGGACACCTACGAGCAGTACTTC. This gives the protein CAWSQALGRDTYEQYF.

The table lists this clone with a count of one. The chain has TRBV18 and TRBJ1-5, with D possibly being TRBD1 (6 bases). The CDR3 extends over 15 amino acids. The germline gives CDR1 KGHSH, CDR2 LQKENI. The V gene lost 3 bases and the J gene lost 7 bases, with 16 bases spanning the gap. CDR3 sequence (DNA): TGTGCCAGCTCACCCACGACCAGGGGCGGGCAGCCCCAGCATTTT. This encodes CASSPTTRGGQPQHF.

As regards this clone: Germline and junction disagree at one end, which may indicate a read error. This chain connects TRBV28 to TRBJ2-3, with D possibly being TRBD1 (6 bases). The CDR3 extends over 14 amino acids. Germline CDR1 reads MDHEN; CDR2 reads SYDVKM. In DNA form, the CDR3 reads TGTGCCAGCAGTAGCGGACAGCAATTGGATAGGCAGTATTTT. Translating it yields CASSSGQQLDRQYF.

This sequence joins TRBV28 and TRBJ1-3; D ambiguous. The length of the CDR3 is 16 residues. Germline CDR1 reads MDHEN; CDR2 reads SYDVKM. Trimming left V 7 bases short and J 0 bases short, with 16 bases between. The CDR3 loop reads CASTSADGYSGNTIYF. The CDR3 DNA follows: TGTGCCAGCACCTCTGCCGACGGGTACTCTGGAAACACCATATATTTT.

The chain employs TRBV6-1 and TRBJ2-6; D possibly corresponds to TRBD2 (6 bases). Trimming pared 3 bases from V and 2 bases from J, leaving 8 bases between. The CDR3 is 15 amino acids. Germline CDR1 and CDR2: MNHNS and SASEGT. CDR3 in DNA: TGTGCCAGCAGTGACTGGGGGGCTGGGGCCAACGTCCTGACTTTC. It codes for CASSDWGAGANVLTF.

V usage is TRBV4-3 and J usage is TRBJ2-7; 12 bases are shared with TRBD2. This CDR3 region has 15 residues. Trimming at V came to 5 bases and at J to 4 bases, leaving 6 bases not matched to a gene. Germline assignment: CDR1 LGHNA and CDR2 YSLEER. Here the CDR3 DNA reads TGCGCCAGCAGCGCCCTAGCGGGAGGGAATTACGAGCAGTACTTC. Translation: CASSALAGGNYEQYF.

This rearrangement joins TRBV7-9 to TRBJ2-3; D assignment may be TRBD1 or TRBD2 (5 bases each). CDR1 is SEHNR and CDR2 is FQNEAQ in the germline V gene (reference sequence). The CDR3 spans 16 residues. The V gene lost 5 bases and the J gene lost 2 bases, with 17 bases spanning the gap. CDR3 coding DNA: TGTGCCAGCAGCCTACTGGGGGAGCTAGCCACAGATACGCAGTATTTT. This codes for CASSLLGELATDTQYF.

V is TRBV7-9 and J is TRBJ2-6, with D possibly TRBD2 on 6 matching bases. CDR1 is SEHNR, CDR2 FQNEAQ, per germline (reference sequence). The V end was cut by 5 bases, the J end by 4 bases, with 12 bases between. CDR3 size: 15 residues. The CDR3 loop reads CASSNRDLGANVLTF. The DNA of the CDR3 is TGTGCCAGCAGCAACCGGGACTTGGGGGCCAACGTCCTGACTTTC.

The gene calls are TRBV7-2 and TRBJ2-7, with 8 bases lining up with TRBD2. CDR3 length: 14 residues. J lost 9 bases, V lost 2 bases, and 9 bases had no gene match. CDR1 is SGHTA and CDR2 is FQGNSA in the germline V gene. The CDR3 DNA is TGTGCCAGCAGCTTAACTAGCGGATCAGCTAGGCAGTACTTC. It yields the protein CASSLTSGSARQYF.

CDR3 DNA: TGTGCCAGCAGCTTAGAGAGCGGGAGGGCAACGTATACGCAGTATTTT. Translated: CASSLESGRATYTQYF. The chain carries TRBV7-6 and TRBJ2-3; 10 bases align to TRBD2. Germline V gene lookup returns CDR1 SGHVS and CDR2 FNYEAQ. With 1 base clipped from V and 7 bases from J, the junction kept 8 bases outside the gene matches. CDR3 length equals 16 residues.

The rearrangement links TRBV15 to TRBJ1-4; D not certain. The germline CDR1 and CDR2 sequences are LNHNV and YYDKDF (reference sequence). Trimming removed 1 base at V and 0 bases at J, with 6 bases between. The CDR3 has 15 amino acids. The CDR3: CATSRVAATNEKLFF. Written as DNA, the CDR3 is TGTGCCACCAGCAGAGTAGCAGCAACTAATGAAAAACTGTTTTTT.

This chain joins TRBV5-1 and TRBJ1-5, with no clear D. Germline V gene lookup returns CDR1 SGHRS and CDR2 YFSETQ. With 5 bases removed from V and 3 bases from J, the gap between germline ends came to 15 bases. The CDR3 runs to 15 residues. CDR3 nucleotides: TGCGCCAGCAGAGTCGGCGCAGGCTTCAATCAGCCCCAGCATTTT. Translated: CASRVGAGFNQPQHF.

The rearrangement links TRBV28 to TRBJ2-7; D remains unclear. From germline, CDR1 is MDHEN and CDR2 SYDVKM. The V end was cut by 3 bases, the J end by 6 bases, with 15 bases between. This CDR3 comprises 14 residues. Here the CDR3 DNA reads TGTGCCAGCAGTTTCGGCGACGATCGGGTCGAGCAGTACTTC. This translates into CASSFGDDRVEQYF.

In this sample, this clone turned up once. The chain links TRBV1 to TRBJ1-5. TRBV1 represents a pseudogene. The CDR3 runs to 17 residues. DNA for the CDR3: TGCACCAGCAGGACCTTCTGGGGGGCCATACTCAATCAGCCCCAGCATTTT. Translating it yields CTSRTFWGAILNQPQHF.

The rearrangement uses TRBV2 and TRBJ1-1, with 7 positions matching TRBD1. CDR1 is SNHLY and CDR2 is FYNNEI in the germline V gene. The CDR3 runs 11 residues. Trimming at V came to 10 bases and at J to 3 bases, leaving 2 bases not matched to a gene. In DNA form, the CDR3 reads TGTGCCAACGACAGGGACACTGAAGCTTTCTTT. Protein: CANDRDTEAFF.

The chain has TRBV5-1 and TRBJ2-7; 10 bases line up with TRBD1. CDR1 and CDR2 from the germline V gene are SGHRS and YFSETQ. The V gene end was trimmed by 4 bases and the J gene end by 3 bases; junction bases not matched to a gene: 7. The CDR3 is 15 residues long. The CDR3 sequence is CASSPEGQGHYEQYF. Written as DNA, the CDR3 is TGCGCCAGCAGCCCAGAGGGACAGGGGCACTACGAGCAGTACTTC.

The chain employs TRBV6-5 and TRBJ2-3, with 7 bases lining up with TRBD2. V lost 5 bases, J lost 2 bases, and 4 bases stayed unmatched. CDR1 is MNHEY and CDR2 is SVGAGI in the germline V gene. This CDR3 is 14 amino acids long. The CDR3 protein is CASSRTRNTDTQYF. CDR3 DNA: TGTGCCAGCAGTCGGACTAGAAACACAGATACGCAGTATTTT.

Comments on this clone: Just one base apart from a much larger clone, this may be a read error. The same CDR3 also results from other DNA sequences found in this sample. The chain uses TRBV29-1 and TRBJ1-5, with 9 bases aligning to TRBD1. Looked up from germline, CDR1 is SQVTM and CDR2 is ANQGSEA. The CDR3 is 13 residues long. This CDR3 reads CSVADRGDQPQHF. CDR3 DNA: TGCAGCGTTGCGGACAGGGGCGATCAGCCTCAGCATTTT.

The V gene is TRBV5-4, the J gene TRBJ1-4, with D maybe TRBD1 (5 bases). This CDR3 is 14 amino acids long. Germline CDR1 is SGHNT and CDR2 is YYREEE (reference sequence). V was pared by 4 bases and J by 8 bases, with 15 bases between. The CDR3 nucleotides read TGTGCCAGCAGCGGGGGGGGTAAAGGCGAAAAACTGTTTTTT. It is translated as CASSGGGKGEKLFF. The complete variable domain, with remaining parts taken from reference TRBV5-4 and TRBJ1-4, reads ETGVTQSPTHLIKTRGQQVTLRCSSQSGHNTVSWYQQALGQGPQFIFQYYREEENGRGNFPPRFSGLQFPNYSSELNVNALELDDSALYLCASSGGGKGEKLFFGSGTQLSVL.

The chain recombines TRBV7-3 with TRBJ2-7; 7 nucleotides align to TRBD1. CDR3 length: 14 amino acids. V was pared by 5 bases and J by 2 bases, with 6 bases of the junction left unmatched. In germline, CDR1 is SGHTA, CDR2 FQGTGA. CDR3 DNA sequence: TGTGCCAGCAGCGCGACACAGGGGCCCTACGAGCAGTACTTC. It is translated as CASSATQGPYEQYF.

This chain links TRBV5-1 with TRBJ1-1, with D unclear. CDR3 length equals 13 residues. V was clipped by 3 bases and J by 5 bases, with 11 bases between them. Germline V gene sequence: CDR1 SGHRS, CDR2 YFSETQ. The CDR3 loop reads CASSWWTGTEAFF. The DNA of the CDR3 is TGCGCCAGCAGCTGGTGGACTGGAACTGAAGCTTTCTTT.

The CDR3 here is CASSPVAGRYEQYF. CDR3 DNA: TGTGCCAGCAGTCCCGTAGCGGGACGCTACGAGCAGTACTTC. This chain uses TRBV7-2 with TRBJ2-7, with 8 bases lining up with TRBD2. J lost 3 bases, V lost 6 bases, and 7 bases had no gene match. The CDR3 length is 14 residues. The V gene's germline CDR1 is SGHTA and CDR2 FQGNSA.

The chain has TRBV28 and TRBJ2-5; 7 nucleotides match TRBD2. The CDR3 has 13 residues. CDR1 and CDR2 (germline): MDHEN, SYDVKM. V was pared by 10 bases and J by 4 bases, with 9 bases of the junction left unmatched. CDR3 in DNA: TGTGCCATCGAGACCTCGGGGGGAGAGACCCAGTACTTC. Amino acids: CAIETSGGETQYF. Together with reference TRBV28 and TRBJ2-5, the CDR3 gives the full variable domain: DVKVTQSSRYLVKRTGEKVFLECVQDMDHENMFWYRQDPGLGLRLIYFSYDVKMKEKGDIPEGYSVSREKKERFSLILESASTNQTSMYLCAIETSGGETQYFGPGTRLLVL.

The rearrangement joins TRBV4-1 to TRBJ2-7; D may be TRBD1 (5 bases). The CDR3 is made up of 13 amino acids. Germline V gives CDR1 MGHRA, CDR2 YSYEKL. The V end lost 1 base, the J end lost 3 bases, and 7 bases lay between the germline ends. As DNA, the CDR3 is TGCGCCAGCAGCCAAGGGGGCTACTACGAGCAGTACTTC. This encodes CASSQGGYYEQYF.

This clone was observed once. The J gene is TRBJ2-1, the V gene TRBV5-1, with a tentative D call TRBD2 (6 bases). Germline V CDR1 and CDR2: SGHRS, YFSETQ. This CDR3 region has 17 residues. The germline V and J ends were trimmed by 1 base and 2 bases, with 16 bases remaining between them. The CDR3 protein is CASSLWASVSTYNEQFF. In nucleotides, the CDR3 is TGCGCCAGCAGCTTGTGGGCTAGCGTATCAACCTACAATGAGCAGTTCTTC.